These T cell receptor beta chains were read from a single sample in a study of Ad26.COV2.S vaccination and SARS-CoV-2 variants. TCRdb keeps only in-frame clones here, not all; method: immunoSEQ multiplex PCR. The table lists some 290,000 clones, approximately 80% of them singletons. This material consisted of peripheral blood, taken in a trial of Ad26.COV2.S vaccine versus placebo. The source of these receptors is a person between 18 and 59 years old who received the Ad26.COV2.S COVID-19 vaccine or a placebo. Each CDR3 is given with its conserved first and last residue. Fields, in order: V gene, J gene, D gene, clone size, CDR3 protein, CDR3 DNA. The D gene is left open where the match is weak. Clone size is given for some rows only: seen once, a few or many times, or a class if the clone is expanded.

V: TRBV28; J: TRBJ1-1; D: TRBD1; size: few; CDR3: CASSLGTGEAFF; DNA: TGTGCCAGCAGTTTGGGGACAGGGGAAGCTTTCTTT
V: TRBV4-1; J: TRBJ2-7; D: TRBD1; size: .; CDR3: CASSQDPGQTSEQYF; DNA: TGCGCCAGCAGCCAGGATCCGGGACAGACGTCCGAGCAGTACTTC
V: TRBV2; J: TRBJ1-3; D: .; size: .; CDR3: CASSFSDGYSGNTIYF; DNA: TGTGCCAGCAGTTTTTCGGACGGATACTCTGGAAACACCATATATTTT
V: TRBV6-5; J: TRBJ1-2; D: .; size: .; CDR3: CASSYGNPGFGYTF; DNA: TGTGCCAGCAGTTACGGCAACCCTGGTTTTGGCTACACCTTC
V: TRBV28; J: TRBJ2-3; D: TRBD2; size: .; CDR3: CASKPAGGPIDTQYF; DNA: TGTGCCAGCAAACCAGCGGGGGGGCCTATAGATACGCAGTATTTT
V: TRBV5-1; J: TRBJ1-1; D: TRBD1; size: .; CDR3: CASSFQGAHAEAFF; DNA: TGCGCCAGCAGCTTCCAGGGGGCGCACGCTGAAGCTTTCTTT
V: TRBV5-4; J: TRBJ2-5; D: TRBD1; size: .; CDR3: CASSSSGQVAQETQYF; DNA: TGTGCCAGCAGCTCATCGGGACAGGTGGCTCAAGAGACCCAGTACTTC
V: TRBV6-4; J: TRBJ2-3; D: TRBD1; size: .; CDR3: CASSPKQGLGTDTQYF; DNA: TGTGCCAGCAGTCCGAAACAGGGGCTAGGCACAGATACGCAGTATTTT
V: TRBV28; J: TRBJ1-1; D: TRBD1; size: .; CDR3: CASSSDRGNTEAFF; DNA: TGTGCCAGCAGCTCAGACAGGGGGAACACTGAAGCTTTCTTT
V: TRBV7-9; J: TRBJ1-4; D: .; size: .; CDR3: CASSFPMANEKLFF; DNA: TGTGCCAGCAGCTTCCCAATGGCTAATGAAAAACTGTTTTTT
V: TRBV6-6; J: TRBJ1-5; D: TRBD1; size: .; CDR3: CASSRTGTGPTNQPQHF; DNA: TGTGCCAGCAGTCGTACAGGGACAGGTCCAACCAATCAGCCCCAGCATTTT
V: TRBV24-1; J: TRBJ2-3; D: TRBD2; size: .; CDR3: CATNLAGGTDTQYF; DNA: TGTGCCACCAACCTAGCGGGGGGAACAGATACGCAGTATTTT
V: TRBV28; J: TRBJ2-7; D: TRBD2; size: .; CDR3: CASSFREGGQYF; DNA: TGTGCCAGCAGTTTTAGGGAGGGAGGGCAGTACTTC
V: TRBV6-5; J: TRBJ1-4; D: .; size: .; CDR3: CATIRQPNEKLFF; DNA: TGTGCCACCATCAGGCAACCTAATGAAAAACTGTTTTTT
V: TRBV7-9; J: TRBJ2-1; D: TRBD1; size: .; CDR3: CASSLWTGGSYNEQFF; DNA: TGTGCCAGCAGTCTTTGGACAGGTGGCTCCTACAATGAGCAGTTCTTC
V: TRBV6-8; J: TRBJ2-2; D: TRBD1; size: medium-sized; CDR3: CASSQRPRGRTGDTGELFF; DNA: TGTGCCAGCAGCCAAAGGCCTAGGGGGAGGACAGGGGACACCGGGGAGCTGTTTTTT
V: TRBV27; J: TRBJ1-2; D: .; size: .; CDR3: CASSPTALRTF; DNA: TGTGCCAGCAGTCCAACAGCCCTTCGCACCTTC
V: TRBV21-1; J: TRBJ1-1; D: .; size: .; CDR3: CASSKGAGMNTEAFF; DNA: TGTGCCAGCAGCAAAGGGGCAGGTATGAACACTGAAGCTTTCTTT
V: TRBV19; J: TRBJ2-7; D: .; size: few; CDR3: CASSIAGREQYF; DNA: TGTGCCAGTAGTATAGCGGGGCGCGAGCAGTACTTC
V: TRBV10-3; J: TRBJ2-3; D: TRBD2; size: .; CDR3: CAISAVGRGGPDTQYF; DNA: TGTGCCATCAGTGCGGTGGGGCGGGGGGGCCCAGATACGCAGTATTTT
V: TRBV5-4; J: TRBJ2-5; D: TRBD2; size: .; CDR3: CASSLVLAGRETQYF; DNA: TGTGCCAGCAGCTTGGTACTAGCGGGGAGGGAGACCCAGTACTTC
V: TRBV6-5; J: TRBJ1-5; D: .; size: .; CDR3: CASFGQFNQPQHF; DNA: TGTGCCAGCTTCGGACAGTTCAATCAGCCCCAGCATTTT
V: TRBV5-8; J: TRBJ2-7; D: TRBD1; size: .; CDR3: CASSFGPGQGSYEQYF; DNA: TGTGCCAGCAGTTTCGGACCGGGACAGGGGTCATACGAGCAGTACTTC
V: TRBV6-4; J: TRBJ2-3; D: TRBD2; size: .; CDR3: CASSEVSGATDTQYF; DNA: TGTGCCAGCAGTGAGGTTAGCGGGGCCACAGATACGCAGTATTTT
V: TRBV30; J: TRBJ2-7; D: .; size: .; CDR3: CAWSEEAAVYEQYF; DNA: TGTGCCTGGAGCGAGGAGGCGGCGGTCTACGAGCAGTACTTC
V: TRBV5-1; J: TRBJ2-3; D: TRBD1; size: .; CDR3: CASSKGQGTDTQYF; DNA: TGCGCCAGCAGCAAGGGACAGGGCACAGATACGCAGTATTTT
V: TRBV5-1; J: TRBJ2-3; D: .; size: .; CDR3: CASSLDPGAGDTQYF; DNA: TGCGCCAGCAGCTTGGACCCGGGGGCGGGAGATACGCAGTATTTT
V: TRBV20-1; J: TRBJ1-2; D: .; size: .; CDR3: CSATIQGGYTF; DNA: TGCAGTGCTACAATTCAAGGAGGCTACACCTTC
V: TRBV9; J: TRBJ2-2; D: .; size: .; CDR3: CASSLRTGELFF; DNA: TGTGCCAGCAGCCTAAGGACCGGGGAGCTGTTTTTT
V: TRBV27; J: TRBJ1-1; D: .; size: .; CDR3: CASRFSGHNTEAFF; DNA: TGTGCCAGCAGGTTCTCGGGACATAACACTGAAGCTTTCTTT
V: TRBV5-6; J: TRBJ2-1; D: TRBD2; size: .; CDR3: CASSLGASGAYNEQFF; DNA: TGTGCCAGCAGCTTGGGGGCTAGCGGGGCTTACAATGAGCAGTTCTTC
V: TRBV27; J: TRBJ2-7; D: .; size: .; CDR3: CASTKGAGNYEQYF; DNA: TGTGCCAGCACAAAAGGGGCAGGTAATTACGAGCAGTACTTC
V: TRBV7-3; J: TRBJ2-7; D: TRBD2; size: .; CDR3: CASSLFSGGTSEQYF; DNA: TGTGCCAGCAGCTTATTTAGCGGGGGCACCTCGGAGCAGTACTTC
V: TRBV5-6; J: TRBJ1-4; D: .; size: .; CDR3: CASSFGREEKLFF; DNA: TGTGCCAGCAGCTTCGGGAGGGAGGAAAAACTGTTTTTT
V: TRBV6-4; J: TRBJ2-2; D: .; size: .; CDR3: CASSEGGATGELFF; DNA: TGTGCCAGCAGTGAAGGGGGAGCCACCGGGGAGCTGTTTTTT
V: TRBV24-1; J: TRBJ2-3; D: TRBD1; size: .; CDR3: CATGQGASTDTQYF; DNA: TGTGCCACTGGACAGGGGGCAAGCACAGATACGCAGTATTTT
V: TRBV6-6; J: TRBJ2-5; D: .; size: .; CDR3: CASSYTGETQYF; DNA: TGTGCCAGCAGTTACACAGGGGAGACCCAGTACTTC
V: TRBV30; J: TRBJ2-6; D: .; size: .; CDR3: CAWSLGFANVLTF; DNA: TGTGCCTGGAGTCTAGGGTTCGCCAACGTCCTGACTTTC
V: TRBV6-1; J: TRBJ1-2; D: .; size: once; CDR3: CASSEVRGNPNYGYTF; DNA: TGTGCCAGCAGTGAAGTTCGGGGGAATCCTAACTATGGCTACACCTTC
V: TRBV6-5; J: TRBJ1-6; D: .; size: .; CDR3: CASSPGEYNSPLHF; DNA: TGTGCCAGCAGCCCGGGAGAGTATAATTCACCCCTCCACTTT
V: TRBV27; J: TRBJ1-4; D: .; size: .; CDR3: CASSYDRSNEKLFF; DNA: TGTGCCAGCAGTTATGACCGGTCTAATGAAAAACTGTTTTTT
V: TRBV5-5; J: TRBJ1-2; D: .; size: .; CDR3: CASSLAEDDYTF; DNA: TGTGCCAGCAGCTTGGCTGAGGATGACTACACCTTC
V: TRBV7-3; J: TRBJ2-1; D: TRBD2; size: .; CDR3: CASSGSGALRYNEQFF; DNA: TGTGCCAGCAGCGGTAGCGGGGCTCTCCGCTACAATGAGCAGTTCTTC
V: TRBV7-2; J: TRBJ1-4; D: TRBD1; size: .; CDR3: CASSGDRGWEKLFF; DNA: TGTGCCAGCAGCGGCGACAGGGGCTGGGAAAAACTGTTTTTT
V: TRBV5-1; J: TRBJ1-1; D: TRBD1; size: .; CDR3: CASSTGTGEAFF; DNA: TGCGCCAGCAGCACCGGGACAGGTGAAGCTTTCTTT
V: TRBV11-2; J: TRBJ2-3; D: .; size: once; CDR3: CASSLVRGRASTDTQYF; DNA: TGTGCCAGCAGCTTAGTGAGGGGACGAGCTAGCACAGATACGCAGTATTTT
V: TRBV3-1/TRBV3-2; J: TRBJ2-3; D: TRBD1; size: .; CDR3: CASSQAGQGAFHTDTQYF; DNA: TGTGCCAGCAGCCAAGCGGGCCAGGGGGCCTTCCACACAGATACGCAGTATTTT
V: TRBV2; J: TRBJ2-3; D: .; size: .; CDR3: CARERHREPTLRTDTQYF; DNA: TGTGCCAGGGAACGACACAGGGAACCGACCCTGCGTACAGATACGCAGTATTTT
V: TRBV28; J: TRBJ2-1; D: .; size: .; CDR3: CASSLAGFSSYNEQFF; DNA: TGTGCCAGCAGTTTAGCTGGTTTTAGCTCCTACAATGAGCAGTTCTTC